These 20 T cell receptor beta chains were sequenced from one sample in a study of response to subunit inactivated influenza vaccine. Each CDR3 protein is one row after TCRdb ran MiXCR on the RT-PCR reads. The sample has a few hundred thousand distinct CDR3 sequences, around 15% seen once; the top ten hold roughly 10%. The material was PBMCs from blood, obtained 11 to 12 days after vaccination. The receptor source for this set is a man over 45 who received an inactivated influenza vaccine.

The chain employs TRBV27 and TRBJ2-3; D is undetermined. Trimming removed 0 bases from V and 3 bases from J, with 13 bases in between. The CDR3 sequence is 16 residues long. The germline V gene has CDR1 MNHEY and CDR2 SMNVEV (reference sequence). The CDR3 region has the DNA TGTGCCAGCAGTTTATCGTATTTGGTAGAAACAGATACGCAGTATTTT. Translated, it gives CASSLSYLVETDTQYF.

The rearrangement joins TRBV10-3 to TRBJ1-1; 12 bases are a match to TRBD1. Trimming removed 2 bases from V and 4 bases from J; junction bases left unmatched: 5. CDR1 and CDR2 from the germline V gene are ENHRY and SYGVKD. The CDR3 length is 16 residues. The CDR3 DNA is TGTGCCATCAGTGAGCAGCCGGGACAGGGGGCCACTGAAGCTTTCTTT. Translation gives CAISEQPGQGATEAFF.

This clonotype was counted a few times. This rearrangement joins TRBV12-3 or TRBV12-4 to TRBJ2-2, with TRBD1 matching over 7 bases. V shed 7 bases, J shed 4 bases, and the junction held 6 bases outside the gene matches. The CDR3 runs to 14 residues. CDR3 loop: CASTGQTFTGELFF. In DNA form, the CDR3 reads TGTGCCAGCACGGGACAGACCTTCACCGGGGAGCTGTTTTTT.

The V and J genes are TRBV12-3 or TRBV12-4 and TRBJ1-4; a possible D gene is TRBD1 (6 bases). V was pared by 6 bases and J by 7 bases, with 12 bases between. CDR3 length equals 13 residues. CDR3 coding DNA: TGTGCCAGCAGGACAGGATTCGGTGAAAAACTGTTTTTT. This gives the protein CASRTGFGEKLFF.

The chain carries TRBV11-2 and TRBJ2-5, with 7 bases aligning to TRBD1. Germline CDR1 SGHAT, CDR2 FQNNGV. Germline trimming cut 6 bases from V and 7 bases from J; bases unmatched to any gene: 14. This CDR3 region has 15 residues. CDR3 sequence (DNA): TGTGCCAGCAGGAAAATCGGACAGGACATAGGGACCCAGTACTTC. Translated, it gives CASRKIGQDIGTQYF. Supplemented by reference TRBV11-2 and TRBJ2-5, the full variable domain reads EAGVAQSPRYKIIEKRQSVAFWCNPISGHATLYWYQQILGQGPKLLIQFQNNGVVDDSQLPKDRFSAERLKGVDSTLKIQPAKLEDSAVYLCASRKIGQDIGTQYFGPGTRLLVL.

The chain links TRBV11-2 to TRBJ2-6; TRBD1 matches at 9 bases. Germline V lookup: CDR1 SGHAT, CDR2 FQNNGV. Trimming removed 1 base from V and 1 base from J; junction bases left unmatched: 5. The CDR3 covers 18 residues. In DNA form, the CDR3 reads TGTGCCAGCAGCTTAGTCGGGACAGGGTTGTCTGGGGCCAACGTCCTGACTTTC. As protein: CASSLVGTGLSGANVLTF.

This chain uses TRBV4-3 with TRBJ2-3; D gene ambiguous. Trimming cost V 4 bases and J 5 bases, with 10 bases left between them. The CDR3 has 13 residues. CDR1 is LGHNA, CDR2 YSLEER, per germline. CDR3 DNA: TGCGCCAGCAGCCCCCGAAGGAGAGATACGCAGTATTTT. Its translation is CASSPRRRDTQYF.

This clonotype was counted between two and nine times. This sequence joins TRBV11-2 and TRBJ2-3; no clear D. This CDR3 has 16 amino acids. Trimming cost V 5 bases and J 1 base, with 16 bases left between them. Germline values: CDR1 SGHAT, CDR2 FQNNGV. The CDR3 sequence: CASSQPPLTGTDTQYF. The CDR3 nucleotides read TGTGCCAGCAGCCAGCCCCCTTTAACGGGCACAGATACGCAGTATTTT. The whole variable domain, remainder taken from reference TRBV11-2 and TRBJ2-3, is EAGVAQSPRYKIIEKRQSVAFWCNPISGHATLYWYQQILGQGPKLLIQFQNNGVVDDSQLPKDRFSAERLKGVDSTLKIQPAKLEDSAVYLCASSQPPLTGTDTQYFGPGTRLTVL.

This clonotype has just a few counts. The chain links TRBV5-1 to TRBJ1-3, with D hard to call. Per germline, CDR1 SGHRS and CDR2 YFSETQ. Trimming pared 4 bases from V and 4 bases from J, leaving 9 bases between. CDR3 length: 13 residues. In nucleotides, the CDR3 is TGCGCCAGCAGCCCAGACTCCGGAAACACCATATATTTT. This translates into CASSPDSGNTIYF.

This clonotype was seen more than once but under ten times. This chain uses TRBV5-1 with TRBJ1-3; D unresolved. Germline V gives CDR1 SGHRS, CDR2 YFSETQ. V gave up 0 bases and J gave up 0 bases, with 10 bases separating them. The CDR3 length is 16 residues. The CDR3 loop reads CASSLGPASSGNTIYF. In nucleotides, the CDR3 is TGCGCCAGCAGCTTGGGTCCAGCTAGCTCTGGAAACACCATATATTTT. The variable domain in full, with the rest retrieved from reference TRBV5-1 and TRBJ1-3, is KAGVTQTPRYLIKTRGQQVTLSCSPISGHRSVSWYQQTPGQGLQFLFEYFSETQRNKGNFPGRFSGRQFSNSRSEMNVSTLELGDSALYLCASSLGPASSGNTIYFGEGSWLTVV.

The rearrangement links TRBV12-3 or TRBV12-4 to TRBJ2-5, with a possible D match to TRBD2 (6 bases). The V gene lost 5 bases and the J gene lost 4 bases, with 14 bases spanning the gap. This CDR3 is 14 amino acids long. CDR3 in DNA: TGTGCCAGCAGTACGGCCCGGGGGAGAGAGACCCAGTACTTC. It codes for CASSTARGRETQYF.

This clonotype was seen a handful of times. The chain combines TRBV4-1 with TRBJ1-4; D is ambiguous. V lost 5 bases to trimming and J lost 8 bases, with 12 bases between them. CDR3 length equals 13 residues. Per germline, CDR1 MGHRA and CDR2 YSYEKL. The CDR3 spells CASSFGRPEKLFF. The CDR3 coding sequence is TGCGCCAGCAGCTTTGGCCGCCCAGAAAAACTGTTTTTT.

This clonotype has more than one count but fewer than ten. The V gene is TRBV28, the J gene TRBJ2-7; weak D call: TRBD2 (6 bases). CDR1 and CDR2 (germline): MDHEN, SYDVKM. The V end was cut by 5 bases, the J end by 6 bases, with 14 bases between. The CDR3 spans 13 residues. This CDR3 is CASSLSGATEQYF. Written as DNA, the CDR3 is TGTGCCAGCAGTCTCTCGGGAGCCACCGAGCAGTACTTC.

This clonotype was picked up a small number of times. The rearrangement joins TRBV28 to TRBJ1-2; TRBD1 aligns across 7 bases. Germline trimming cut 8 bases from V and 4 bases from J; bases unmatched to any gene: 10. Per germline, CDR1 MDHEN and CDR2 SYDVKM. This CDR3 contains 14 residues. The CDR3 reads CASESGQAGYGYTF. The CDR3 DNA reads as TGTGCCAGCGAGAGTGGACAGGCGGGCTATGGCTACACCTTC.

This clonotype was observed a few times. V usage is TRBV6-2 or TRBV6-3 and J usage is TRBJ2-3, with 9 bases fitting TRBD1. Per the germline V gene, CDR1 is MNHEY and CDR2 is SVGEGT. The V segment lost 0 bases and the J segment 5 bases; nucleotides outside the gene matches: 9. The CDR3 length is 17 residues. CDR3 sequence: CASSYSGTGRPGDTQYF. The CDR3 nucleotides are TGTGCCAGCAGTTACTCCGGGACAGGGAGACCTGGAGATACGCAGTATTTT.

This clonotype was detected a few times. This rearrangement joins TRBV5-1 to TRBJ2-1; 8 bases fit TRBD1. The CDR3 sequence is 13 residues long. Trimming at V came to 4 bases and at J to 9 bases, leaving 6 bases not matched to a gene. Germline V gene sequence: CDR1 SGHRS, CDR2 YFSETQ. For the CDR3, the DNA is TGCGCCAGCAGCGCGACAGGGGCGGCTGAGCAGTTCTTC. This translates into CASSATGAAEQFF.

This clonotype was seen only a few times. This chain joins TRBV6-5 and TRBJ1-2; TRBD1 agrees at 9 bases. The CDR3 sequence is 14 residues long. Germline V gene sequence: CDR1 MNHEY, CDR2 SVGAGI. Trimming removed 5 bases from V and 3 bases from J; junction bases left unmatched: 4. The CDR3 region has the DNA TGTGCCAGCAGTACTGGACAGGGGTACTATGGCTACACCTTC. Translated, it gives CASSTGQGYYGYTF.

The chain links TRBV28 to TRBJ2-7; D perhaps matches TRBD2 (5 bases). From germline, CDR1 is MDHEN and CDR2 SYDVKM. This CDR3 is 19 amino acids long. V was pared by 3 bases and J by 0 bases, with 24 bases between. The DNA of the CDR3 is TGTGCCAGCAGTTTGTTAATCCGGGCGGGTGCGAAGAGCTCCTACGAGCAGTACTTC. Translating gives CASSLLIRAGAKSSYEQYF.

In its sample, this clonotype was seen a few times. The rearrangement links TRBV28 to TRBJ1-2; TRBD1 might be the D (6 bases). The CDR3 sequence is 13 residues long. The ends were cut back, 3 bases at V and 7 bases at J, with 12 bases in the middle. CDR1 and CDR2 (germline): MDHEN, SYDVKM. The CDR3 is CASSLRGGAGYTF. The CDR3 DNA follows: TGTGCCAGCAGTTTGAGGGGGGGCGCTGGCTACACCTTC.

This clonotype was counted a few times. V and J are TRBV24-1 and TRBJ2-7; no clear D gene. The V gene lost 1 base and the J gene lost 5 bases, with 8 bases spanning the gap. Germline-derived CDR1 and CDR2 are KGHDR and SFDVKD. The CDR3 is 13 residues long. The CDR3 loop reads CATSDFGGNEQYF. CDR3 bases: TGTGCCACCAGTGATTTCGGTGGGAACGAGCAGTACTTC.